This TCR beta chain was obtained from a study of T-cell memory formation after mild COVID-19. Study details: Across donors, TCR clusters were largely donor specific.

General study results and limits: The study detected some responding clones in pre-infection memory, suggesting cross-reactive memory joined.

In the case of this clonotype: Its antigen is unknown.

TCRdb fed the 5' RACE reads into MiXCR, producing one record per CDR3 protein. This sample yields around 100,000 distinct CDR3 sequences, of which approximately 21% are seen a single time; approximately 40% belongs to the top ten. V was trimmed by 3 bases and J by 3 bases, leaving 14 bases between them. The CDR3 extends over 15 amino acids. Germline-derived CDR1 and CDR2 are MGHRA and YSYEKL. The TCR sequence derives from a man between 18 and 29 years old who had mild COVID-19 (a few samples of this study predate the infection). Cell type and time point are not known. The rearrangement links TRBV4-1 to TRBJ1-1; D is ambiguous. The specimen sequenced was PBMCs or a T cell subset sorted from them (not recorded which). The CDR3 sequence is CASSQVSEADTEAFF. CDR3 DNA: TGCGCCAGCAGCCAGGTTTCAGAGGCGGACACTGAAGCTTTCTTT.